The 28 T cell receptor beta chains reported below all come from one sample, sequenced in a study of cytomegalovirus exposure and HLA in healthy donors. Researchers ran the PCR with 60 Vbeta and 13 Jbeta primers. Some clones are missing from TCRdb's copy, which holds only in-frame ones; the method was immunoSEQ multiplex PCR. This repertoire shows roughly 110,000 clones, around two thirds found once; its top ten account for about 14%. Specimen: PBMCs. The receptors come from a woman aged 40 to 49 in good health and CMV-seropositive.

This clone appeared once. The CDR3 bases are TGCGCCAGCAGCCTACGGGGACAGGGGGAGTCTGGAAACACCATATATTTT. Residues: CASSLRGQGESGNTIYF. V is TRBV4-1 and J is TRBJ1-3, with 11 positions matching TRBD1. This CDR3 is 17 amino acids long. V lost 4 bases and J lost 1; bases outside the gene matches: 6. Germline lookup yields CDR1 MGHRA and CDR2 YSYEKL.

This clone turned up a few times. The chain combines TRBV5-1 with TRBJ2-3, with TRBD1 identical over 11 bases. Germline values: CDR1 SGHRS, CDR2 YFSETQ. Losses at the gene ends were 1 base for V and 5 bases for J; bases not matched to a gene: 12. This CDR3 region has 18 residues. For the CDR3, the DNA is TGCGCCAGCAGCTTGTACATAGCCGGGACAGGGGGAAGAGATACGCAGTATTTT. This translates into CASSLYIAGTGGRDTQYF.

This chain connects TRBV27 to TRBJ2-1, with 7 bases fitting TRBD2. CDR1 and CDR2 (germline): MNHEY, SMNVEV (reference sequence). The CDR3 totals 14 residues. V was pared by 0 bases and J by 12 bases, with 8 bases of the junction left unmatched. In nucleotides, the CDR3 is TGTGCCAGCAGTTTATCCCCGACTAGCAAGAGGCAGTTCTTC. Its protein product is CASSLSPTSKRQFF.

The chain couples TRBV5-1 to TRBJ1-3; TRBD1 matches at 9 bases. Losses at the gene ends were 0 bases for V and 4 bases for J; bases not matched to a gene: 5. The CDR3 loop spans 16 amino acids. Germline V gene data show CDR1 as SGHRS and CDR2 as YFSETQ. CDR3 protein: CASSLEYRGPGNTIYF. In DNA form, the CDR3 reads TGCGCCAGCAGCTTGGAATACAGGGGGCCCGGAAACACCATATATTTT.

Written as DNA, the CDR3 is TGTGCCAGCCCCCGGGGAGGGGGGGGGAACACCGGGGAGCTGTTTTTT. Its protein is CASPRGGGGNTGELFF. The V gene is TRBV30, the J gene TRBJ2-2; maybe TRBD2 (7 bases). This CDR3 is built from 16 residues. CDR1 and CDR2 from the germline V gene are GTSNPN and SVGIG (reference sequence). V lost 8 bases and J 1 base, leaving 20 bases between the germline ends.

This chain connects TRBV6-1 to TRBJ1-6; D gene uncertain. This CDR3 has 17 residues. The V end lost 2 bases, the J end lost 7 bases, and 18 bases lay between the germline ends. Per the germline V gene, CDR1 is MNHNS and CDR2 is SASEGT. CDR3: CASSEYDTPSLNSPLHF. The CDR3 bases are TGTGCCAGCAGTGAATACGACACGCCTTCCCTGAATTCACCCCTCCACTTT.

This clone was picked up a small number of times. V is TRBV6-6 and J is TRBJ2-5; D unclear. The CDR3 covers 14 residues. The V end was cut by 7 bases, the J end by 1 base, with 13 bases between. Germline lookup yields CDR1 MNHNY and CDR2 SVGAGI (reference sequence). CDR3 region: CASTKYTGQETQYF. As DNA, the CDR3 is TGTGCCAGCACTAAATACACGGGCCAAGAGACCCAGTACTTC.

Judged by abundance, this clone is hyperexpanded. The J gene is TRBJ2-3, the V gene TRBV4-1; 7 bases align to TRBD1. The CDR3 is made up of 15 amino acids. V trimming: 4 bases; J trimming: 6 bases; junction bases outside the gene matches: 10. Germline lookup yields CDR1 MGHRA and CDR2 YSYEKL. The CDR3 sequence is CASSPEGQPRDTQYF. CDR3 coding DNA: TGCGCCAGCAGCCCCGAGGGACAGCCCAGGGATACGCAGTATTTT.

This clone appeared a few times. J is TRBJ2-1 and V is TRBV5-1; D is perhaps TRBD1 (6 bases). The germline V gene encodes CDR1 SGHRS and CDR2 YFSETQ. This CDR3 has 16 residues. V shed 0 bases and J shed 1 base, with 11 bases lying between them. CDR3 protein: CASSLGGLISYNEQFF. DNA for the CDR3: TGCGCCAGCAGCTTGGGGGGGCTCATATCCTACAATGAGCAGTTCTTC.

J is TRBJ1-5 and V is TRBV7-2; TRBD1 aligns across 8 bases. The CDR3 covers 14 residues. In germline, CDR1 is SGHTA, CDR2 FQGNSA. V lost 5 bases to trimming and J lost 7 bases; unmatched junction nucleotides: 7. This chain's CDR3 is CASSQTGESQPQHF. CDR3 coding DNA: TGTGCCAGCAGCCAGACAGGGGAAAGCCAGCCCCAGCATTTT. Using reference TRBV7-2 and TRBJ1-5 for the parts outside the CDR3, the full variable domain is GAGVSQSPSNKVTEKGKDVELRCDPISGHTALYWYRQSLGQGLEFLIYFQGNSAPDKSGLPSDRFSAERTGGSVSTLTIQRTQQEDSAVYLCASSQTGESQPQHFGDGTRLSIL.

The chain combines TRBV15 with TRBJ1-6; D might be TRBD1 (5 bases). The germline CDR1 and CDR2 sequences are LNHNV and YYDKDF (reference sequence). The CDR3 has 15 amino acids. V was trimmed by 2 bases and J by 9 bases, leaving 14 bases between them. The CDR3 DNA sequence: TGTGCCACCAGCAGAATTACGGGGGAAGGTTCACCCCTCCACTTT. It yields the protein CATSRITGEGSPLHF.

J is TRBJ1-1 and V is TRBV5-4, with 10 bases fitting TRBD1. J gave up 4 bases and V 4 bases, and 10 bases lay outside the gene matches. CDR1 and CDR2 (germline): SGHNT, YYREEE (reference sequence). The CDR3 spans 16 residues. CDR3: CASSRRDRGPGTEAFF. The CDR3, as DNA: TGTGCCAGCAGCCGACGAGACAGGGGGCCAGGCACTGAAGCTTTCTTT. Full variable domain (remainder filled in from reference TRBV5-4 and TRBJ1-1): ETGVTQSPTHLIKTRGQQVTLRCSSQSGHNTVSWYQQALGQGPQFIFQYYREEENGRGNFPPRFSGLQFPNYSSELNVNALELDDSALYLCASSRRDRGPGTEAFFGQGTRLTVV.

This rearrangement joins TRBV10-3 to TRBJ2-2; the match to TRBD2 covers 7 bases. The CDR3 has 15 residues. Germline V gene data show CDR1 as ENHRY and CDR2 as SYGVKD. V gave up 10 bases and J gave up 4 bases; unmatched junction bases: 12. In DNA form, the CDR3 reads TGTGCCACCTTACGGGGCGGGGGAGGCACCGGGGAGCTGTTTTTT. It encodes CATLRGGGGTGELFF.

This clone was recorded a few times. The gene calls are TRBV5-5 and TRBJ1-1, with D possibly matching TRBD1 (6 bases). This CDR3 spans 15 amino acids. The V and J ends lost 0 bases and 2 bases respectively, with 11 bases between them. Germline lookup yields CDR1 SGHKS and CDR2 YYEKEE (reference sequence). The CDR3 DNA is TGTGCCAGCAGCTTGGATTACAGGGTTAACACTGAAGCTTTCTTT. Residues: CASSLDYRVNTEAFF.

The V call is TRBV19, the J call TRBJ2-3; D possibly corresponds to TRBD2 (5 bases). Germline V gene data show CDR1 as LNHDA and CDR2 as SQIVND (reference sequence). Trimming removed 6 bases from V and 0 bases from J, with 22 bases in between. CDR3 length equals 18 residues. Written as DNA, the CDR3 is TGTGCCAGTAGGCGGAGAACAGAATCAAGAGGGAGCACAGATACGCAGTATTTT. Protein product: CASRRRTESRGSTDTQYF. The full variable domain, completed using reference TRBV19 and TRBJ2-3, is DGGITQSPKYLFRKEGQNVTLSCEQNLNHDAMYWYRQDPGQGLRLIYYSQIVNDFQKGDIAEGYSVSREKKESFPLTVTSAQKNPTAFYLCASRRRTESRGSTDTQYFGPGTRLTVL.

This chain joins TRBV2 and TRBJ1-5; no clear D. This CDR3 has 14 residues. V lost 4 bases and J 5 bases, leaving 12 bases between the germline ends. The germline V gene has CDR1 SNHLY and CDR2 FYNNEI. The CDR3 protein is CASSAEGRDQPQHF. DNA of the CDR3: TGTGCCAGCAGTGCCGAGGGTCGGGATCAGCCCCAGCATTTT.

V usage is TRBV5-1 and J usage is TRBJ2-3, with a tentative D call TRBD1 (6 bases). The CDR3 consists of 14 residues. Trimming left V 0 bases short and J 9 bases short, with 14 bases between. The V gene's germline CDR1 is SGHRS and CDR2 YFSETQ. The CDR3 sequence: CASSLAETQGTQYF. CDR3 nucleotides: TGCGCCAGCAGCTTGGCCGAAACACAGGGCACGCAGTATTTT.

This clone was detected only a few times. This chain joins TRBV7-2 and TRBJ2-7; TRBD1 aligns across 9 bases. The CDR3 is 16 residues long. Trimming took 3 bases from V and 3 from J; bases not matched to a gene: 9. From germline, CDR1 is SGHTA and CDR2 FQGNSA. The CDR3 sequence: CASSFGGGQGYYEQYF. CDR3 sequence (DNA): TGTGCCAGCAGCTTTGGGGGGGGACAGGGTTACTACGAGCAGTACTTC.

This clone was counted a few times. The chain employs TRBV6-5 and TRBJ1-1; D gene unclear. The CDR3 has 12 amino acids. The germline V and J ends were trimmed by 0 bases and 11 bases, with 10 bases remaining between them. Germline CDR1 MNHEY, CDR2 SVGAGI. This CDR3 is CASSYSFGEAFF. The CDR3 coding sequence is TGTGCCAGCAGTTACTCTTTCGGTGAGGCTTTCTTT.

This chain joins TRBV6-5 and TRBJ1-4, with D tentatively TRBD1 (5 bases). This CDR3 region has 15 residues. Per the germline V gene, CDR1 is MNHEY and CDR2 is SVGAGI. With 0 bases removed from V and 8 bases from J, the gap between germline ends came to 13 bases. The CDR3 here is CASSYSRQGKEKLFF. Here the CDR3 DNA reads TGTGCCAGCAGTTACTCACGGCAGGGAAAGGAAAAACTGTTTTTT.

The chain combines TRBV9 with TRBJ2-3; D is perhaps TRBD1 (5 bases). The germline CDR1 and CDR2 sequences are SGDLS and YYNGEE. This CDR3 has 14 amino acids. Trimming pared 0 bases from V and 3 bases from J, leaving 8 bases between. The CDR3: CASSVVPGTDTQYF. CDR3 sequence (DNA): TGTGCCAGCAGCGTAGTACCAGGGACAGATACGCAGTATTTT.

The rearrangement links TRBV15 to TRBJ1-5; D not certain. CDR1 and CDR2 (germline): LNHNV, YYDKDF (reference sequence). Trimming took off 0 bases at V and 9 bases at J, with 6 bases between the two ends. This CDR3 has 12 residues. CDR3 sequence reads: CATSRDRGPQHF. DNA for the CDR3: TGTGCCACCAGCAGAGACCGAGGGCCCCAGCATTTT.

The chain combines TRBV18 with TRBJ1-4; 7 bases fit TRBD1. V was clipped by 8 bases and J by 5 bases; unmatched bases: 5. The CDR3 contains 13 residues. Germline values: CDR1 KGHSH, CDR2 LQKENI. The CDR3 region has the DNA TGTGCCAGCCGCGGACAGGAGAATGAAAAACTGTTTTTT. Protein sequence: CASRGQENEKLFF.

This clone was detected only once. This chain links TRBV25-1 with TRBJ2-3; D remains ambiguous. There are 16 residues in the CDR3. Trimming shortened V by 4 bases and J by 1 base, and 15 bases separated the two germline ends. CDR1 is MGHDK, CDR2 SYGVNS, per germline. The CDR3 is CASSGIYGEGTDTQYF. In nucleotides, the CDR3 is TGTGCCAGCAGTGGGATTTACGGAGAGGGCACAGATACGCAGTATTTT.

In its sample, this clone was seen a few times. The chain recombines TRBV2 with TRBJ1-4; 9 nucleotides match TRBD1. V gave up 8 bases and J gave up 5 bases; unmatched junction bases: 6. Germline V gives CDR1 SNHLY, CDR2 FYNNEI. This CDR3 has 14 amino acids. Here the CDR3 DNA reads TGTGCCAGCGACAGGGGGTTGCCAAATGAAAAACTGTTTTTT. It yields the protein CASDRGLPNEKLFF.

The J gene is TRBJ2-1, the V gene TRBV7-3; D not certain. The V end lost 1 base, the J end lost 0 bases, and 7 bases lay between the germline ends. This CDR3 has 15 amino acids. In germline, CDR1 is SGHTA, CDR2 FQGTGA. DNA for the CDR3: TGTGCCAGCAGCTTAAGTAGCAGCTCCTACAATGAGCAGTTCTTC. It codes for CASSLSSSSYNEQFF.

Written as DNA, the CDR3 is TGCGCCAGCAGCCAAGTAAGCGGGACAGATACGCAGTATTTT. Its translation is CASSQVSGTDTQYF. This chain connects TRBV4-1 to TRBJ2-3; a weak D match, TRBD2 (6 bases). The CDR3 has 14 residues. V lost 1 base, J lost 3 bases, and 8 bases lay in between. CDR1 and CDR2 (germline): MGHRA, YSYEKL.

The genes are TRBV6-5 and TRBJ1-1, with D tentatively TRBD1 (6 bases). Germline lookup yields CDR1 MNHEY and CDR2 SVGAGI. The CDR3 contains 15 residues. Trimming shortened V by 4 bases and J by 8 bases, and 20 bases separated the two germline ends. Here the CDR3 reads CASSSAKSTGLEAFF. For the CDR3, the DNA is TGTGCCAGCAGTTCCGCCAAAAGTACAGGGTTGGAAGCTTTCTTT.